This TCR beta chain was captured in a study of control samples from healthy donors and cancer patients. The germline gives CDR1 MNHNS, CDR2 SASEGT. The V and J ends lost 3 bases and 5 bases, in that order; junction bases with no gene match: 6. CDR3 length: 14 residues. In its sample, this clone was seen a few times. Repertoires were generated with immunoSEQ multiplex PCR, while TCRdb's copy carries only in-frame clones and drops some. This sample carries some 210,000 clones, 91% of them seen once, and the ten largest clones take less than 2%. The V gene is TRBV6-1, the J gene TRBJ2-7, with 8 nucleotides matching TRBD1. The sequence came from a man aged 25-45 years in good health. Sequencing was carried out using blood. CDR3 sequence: CASSDGQGYDEQYF. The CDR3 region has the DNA TGTGCCAGCAGTGACGGACAGGGCTACGACGAGCAGTACTTC.